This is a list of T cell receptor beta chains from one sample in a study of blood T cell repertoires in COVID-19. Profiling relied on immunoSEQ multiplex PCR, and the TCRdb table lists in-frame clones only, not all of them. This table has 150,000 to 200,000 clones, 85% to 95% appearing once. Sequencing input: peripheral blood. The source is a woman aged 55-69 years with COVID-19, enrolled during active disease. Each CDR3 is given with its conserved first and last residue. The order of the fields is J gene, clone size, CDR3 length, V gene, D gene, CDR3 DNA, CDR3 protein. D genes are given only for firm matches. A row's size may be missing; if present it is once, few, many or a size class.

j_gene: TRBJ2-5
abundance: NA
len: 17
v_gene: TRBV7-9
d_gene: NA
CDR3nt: TGTGCCAGCAGCCTAACCCCAGGCAATGCTTACCAAGAGACCCAGTACTTC
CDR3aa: CASSLTPGNAYQETQYF

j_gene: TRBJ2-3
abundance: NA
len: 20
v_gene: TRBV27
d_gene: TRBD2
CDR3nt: TGTGCCAGCAGTAAACAAAGGACTAGCGGGGGACCGGGGGTCACAGATACGCAGTATTTT
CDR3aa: CASSKQRTSGGPGVTDTQYF

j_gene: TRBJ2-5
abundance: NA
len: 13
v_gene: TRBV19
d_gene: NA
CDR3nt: TGTGCCAGTAGTCAACAGGTATGGGAGACCCAGTACTTC
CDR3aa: CASSQQVWETQYF

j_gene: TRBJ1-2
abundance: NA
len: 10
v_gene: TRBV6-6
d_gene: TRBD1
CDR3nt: TGTCAGGGACAGGCCCAAGACTACACCTTC
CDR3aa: CQGQAQDYTF

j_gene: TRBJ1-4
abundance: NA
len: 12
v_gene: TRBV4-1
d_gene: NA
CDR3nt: TGCGCCAGCAGCAACGGGAGGGAAAAACTGTTTTTT
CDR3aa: CASSNGREKLFF

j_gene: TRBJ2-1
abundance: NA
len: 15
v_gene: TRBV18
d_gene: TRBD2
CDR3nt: TGTGCCAGCTCATCCCTAGCGGGGGGGTACAATGAGCAGTTCTTC
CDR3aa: CASSSLAGGYNEQFF

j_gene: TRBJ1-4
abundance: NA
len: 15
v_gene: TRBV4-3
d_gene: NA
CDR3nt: TGCGCCAGCAGCCAAGTAGGAGGGGCTCGTGAAAAACTGTTTTTT
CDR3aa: CASSQVGGAREKLFF

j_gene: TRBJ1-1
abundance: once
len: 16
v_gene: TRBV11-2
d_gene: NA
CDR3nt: TGTGCCAGCATCCGAAATATAGGGCAGGGGAGCGCTGAAGCTTTCTTT
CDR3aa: CASIRNIGQGSAEAFF

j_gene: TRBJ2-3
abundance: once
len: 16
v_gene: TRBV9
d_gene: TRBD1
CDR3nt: TGTGCCAGCAGCGTTCAGGGGGCTTGGGTCACAGATACGCAGTATTTT
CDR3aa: CASSVQGAWVTDTQYF

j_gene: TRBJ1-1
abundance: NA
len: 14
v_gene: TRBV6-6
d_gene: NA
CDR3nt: TGTGCCAGCAGCCCCGTGGGGCTGAACACTGAAGCTTTCTTT
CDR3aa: CASSPVGLNTEAFF

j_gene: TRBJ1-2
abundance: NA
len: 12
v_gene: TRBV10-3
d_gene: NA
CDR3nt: TGTGCCATCAGCGCAGATTCCTATGGCTACACCTTC
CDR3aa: CAISADSYGYTF

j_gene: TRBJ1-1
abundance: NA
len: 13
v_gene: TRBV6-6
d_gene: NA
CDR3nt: TGTGCCATCCGCAGGAACCCAAACACTGAAGCTTTCTTT
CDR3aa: CAIRRNPNTEAFF

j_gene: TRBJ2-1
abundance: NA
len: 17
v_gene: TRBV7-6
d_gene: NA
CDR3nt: TGTGCCAGCAGCTCCGCCCAGGGTATTAGCTCCTACAATGAGCAGTTCTTC
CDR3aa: CASSSAQGISSYNEQFF

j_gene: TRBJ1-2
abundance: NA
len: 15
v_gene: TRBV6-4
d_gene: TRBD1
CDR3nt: TGTGCCAGCAGTCCTTCGACAGGGAGAGACTATGGCTACACCTTC
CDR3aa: CASSPSTGRDYGYTF

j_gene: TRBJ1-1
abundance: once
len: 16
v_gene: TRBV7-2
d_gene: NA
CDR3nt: TGTGCCAGCAGCTCCTTTTCGGGGGGCGCGGCCACTGAAGCTTTCTTT
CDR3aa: CASSSFSGGAATEAFF

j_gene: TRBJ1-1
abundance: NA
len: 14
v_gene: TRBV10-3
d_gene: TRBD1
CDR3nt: TGTGCCGGCTCCGGGACAGGGATGGGCACTGAAGCTTTCTTT
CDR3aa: CAGSGTGMGTEAFF

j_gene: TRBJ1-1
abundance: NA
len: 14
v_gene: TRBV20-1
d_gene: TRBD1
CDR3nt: TGCAGTGCTAGTCAGGGGGCGATGAGCACTGAAGCTTTCTTT
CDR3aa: CSASQGAMSTEAFF

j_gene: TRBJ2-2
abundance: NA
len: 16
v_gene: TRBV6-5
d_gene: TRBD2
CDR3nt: TGTGCCAGCAGTTACGGACTAGCGGGGGAAGTCGGGGAGCTGTTTTTT
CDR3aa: CASSYGLAGEVGELFF

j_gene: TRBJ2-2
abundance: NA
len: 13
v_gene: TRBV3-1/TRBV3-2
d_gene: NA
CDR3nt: TGTGCCAGCAGCCCCACAGGCACCGGGGAGCTGTTTTTT
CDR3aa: CASSPTGTGELFF

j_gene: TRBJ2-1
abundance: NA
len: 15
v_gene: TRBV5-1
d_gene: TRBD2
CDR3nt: TGCGCCAGCAGCTTACAGCGGGGGGACTACAATGAGCAGTTCTTC
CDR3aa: CASSLQRGDYNEQFF

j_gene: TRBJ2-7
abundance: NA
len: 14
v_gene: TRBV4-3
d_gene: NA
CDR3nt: TGCGCCAGCAGCGACGGACTGGATTTGGGAGAGCAGTACTTC
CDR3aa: CASSDGLDLGEQYF

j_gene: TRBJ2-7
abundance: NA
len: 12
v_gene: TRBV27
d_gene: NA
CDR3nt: TGTGCCAGCGGACAAAGCTCCTACGAGCAGTACTTC
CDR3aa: CASGQSSYEQYF

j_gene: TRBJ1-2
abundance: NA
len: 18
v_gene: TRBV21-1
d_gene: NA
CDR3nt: TGTGCCAGCAGCAAAGAGGGGACAGGGTTTCCACGGGACTATGGCTACACCTTC
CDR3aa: CASSKEGTGFPRDYGYTF

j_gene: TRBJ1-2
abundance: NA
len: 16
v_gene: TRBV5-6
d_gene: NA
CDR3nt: TGTGCCAGCAGCCCCCCTGGGGGGGGCAGGGGTAGTAGCTACACCTTC
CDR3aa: CASSPPGGGRGSSYTF